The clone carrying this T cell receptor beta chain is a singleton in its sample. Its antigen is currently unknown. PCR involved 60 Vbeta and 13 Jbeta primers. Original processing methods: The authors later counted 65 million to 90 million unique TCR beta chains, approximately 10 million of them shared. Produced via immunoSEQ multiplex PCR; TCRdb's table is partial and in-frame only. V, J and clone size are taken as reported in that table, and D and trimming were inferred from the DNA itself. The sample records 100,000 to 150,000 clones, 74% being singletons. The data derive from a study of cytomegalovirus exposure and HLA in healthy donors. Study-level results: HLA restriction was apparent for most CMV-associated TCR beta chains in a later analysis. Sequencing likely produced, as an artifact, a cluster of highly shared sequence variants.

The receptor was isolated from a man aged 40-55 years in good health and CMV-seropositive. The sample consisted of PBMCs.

The CDR3 is CASSKPDRRRTDTQYF. The CDR3 nucleotides are TGTGCCAGCAGCAAACCCGACAGGCGTAGAACAGATACGCAGTATTTT. The chain employs TRBV7-2 and TRBJ2-3; D is possibly TRBD1 (6 bases). V dropped 5 bases and J dropped 3 bases, with 18 bases sitting between them. Germline CDR1 reads SGHTA; CDR2 reads FQGNSA. CDR3 length: 16 amino acids. The full variable domain, in which reference TRBV7-2 and TRBJ2-3 provide the parts outside the CDR3, is GAGVSQSPSNKVTEKGKDVELRCDPISGHTALYWYRQSLGQGLEFLIYFQGNSAPDKSGLPSDRFSAERTGGSVSTLTIQRTQQEDSAVYLCASSKPDRRRTDTQYFGPGTRLTVL.